One sample yielded the 13 T cell receptor beta chains listed below, sequenced in a study of blood T cell repertoires in COVID-19. TCRdb's copy holds only in-frame clones and misses some; the assay was immunoSEQ multiplex PCR. The sample has 190,000 or so clones, around nine tenths seen once. Input material: peripheral blood. These receptors all come from a man aged 35-49 years with acute or convalescent COVID-19.

The chain is built from TRBV27 and TRBJ2-7; the match to TRBD1 covers 12 bases. V trimming: 4 bases; J trimming: 5 bases; junction bases outside the gene matches: 3. This CDR3 is built from 14 residues. Germline-derived CDR1 and CDR2 are MNHEY and SMNVEV (reference sequence). Written as DNA, the CDR3 is TGTGCCAGCAGTTCGGGGACAGGGGGCAACGAGCAGTACTTC. Amino acid sequence: CASSSGTGGNEQYF.

CDR3 in amino acids: CAWSGTDTQYF. The CDR3, as DNA: TGTGCCTGGAGCGGCACAGATACGCAGTATTTT. This chain joins TRBV30 and TRBJ2-3; D call uncertain. The CDR3 length is 11 residues. The germline V gene encodes CDR1 GTSNPN and CDR2 SVGIG (reference sequence). Trimming shortened V by 3 bases and J by 1 base, and 2 bases separated the two germline ends.

The chain joins TRBV2 to TRBJ2-1; TRBD2 matches at 10 bases. The CDR3 has 13 amino acids. J was trimmed by 7 bases and V by 8 bases; bases with no gene match: 5. The germline V gene encodes CDR1 SNHLY and CDR2 FYNNEI. CDR3 in amino acids: CASLAGGPNEQFF. In DNA form, the CDR3 reads TGTGCCAGCTTAGCGGGGGGACCTAATGAGCAGTTCTTC.

This chain links TRBV15 with TRBJ1-6; D gene ambiguous. The CDR3 runs to 16 residues. Trimming stripped 0 bases from V and 5 bases from J, with 11 bases between. Looked up from germline, CDR1 is LNHNV and CDR2 is YYDKDF (reference sequence). The CDR3, as DNA: TGTGCCACCAGCAGAGACCCGCGGGTCGATAATTCACCCCTCCACTTT. Translated: CATSRDPRVDNSPLHF.

The rearrangement links TRBV14 to TRBJ1-2; D unresolved. The germline V gene encodes CDR1 SGHDN and CDR2 FVKESK. Between the trimmed V and J ends, which lost 5 bases and 4 bases, there was a span of 11 bases. The length of the CDR3 is 13 residues. CDR3 sequence: CASSYDTTYGYTF. The CDR3 DNA is TGTGCCAGCAGCTATGACACCACCTATGGCTACACCTTC.

This sequence joins TRBV13 and TRBJ1-2, with 11 bases lining up with TRBD1. This CDR3 comprises 13 residues. The V gene end was trimmed by 5 bases and the J gene end by 7 bases; junction bases not matched to a gene: 3. Germline V gene lookup returns CDR1 PRHDT and CDR2 FYEKMQ (reference sequence). The CDR3 reads CASSGQGAAGYTF. The CDR3 bases are TGTGCCAGCAGCGGACAGGGGGCGGCTGGCTACACCTTC.

The rearrangement uses TRBV3-1 (or the pseudogene TRBV3-2) and TRBJ1-2; 7 bases agree with TRBD1. The CDR3 length is 15 residues. Per the germline V gene, CDR1 is LGHDT and CDR2 is YNNKEL (reference sequence). Unmatched junction bases numbered 7, after V lost 0 bases and J lost 6 bases. CDR3 sequence: CASSQDLGRGDGYTF. The CDR3, as DNA: TGTGCCAGCAGCCAAGATCTTGGCAGGGGGGATGGCTACACCTTC.

V gene TRBV5-6 combines with J gene TRBJ2-7, with 10 positions matching TRBD1. V gave up 3 bases and J gave up 3 bases; unmatched junction bases: 6. The germline V gene encodes CDR1 SGHDT and CDR2 YYEEEE. CDR3 length: 15 amino acids. For the CDR3, the DNA is TGTGCCAGCAGCTGGGGGGACAGGGGCCACTACGAGCAGTACTTC. This sequence encodes CASSWGDRGHYEQYF.

The chain has TRBV9 and TRBJ1-6, with a weak D call TRBD1 (6 bases). Trimming took off 0 bases at V and 6 bases at J, with 13 bases between the two ends. The CDR3 is 16 amino acids. CDR1 SGDLS and CDR2 YYNGEE come from the germline V gene. The CDR3 here is CASSVAPTGSNSPLHF. In nucleotides, the CDR3 is TGTGCCAGCAGCGTAGCCCCCACAGGGTCTAATTCACCCCTCCACTTT.

The genes are TRBV5-4 and TRBJ2-5; TRBD1 might be the D (6 bases). Trimming removed 2 bases at V and 5 bases at J, with 25 bases between. The CDR3 extends over 18 amino acids. Germline lookup yields CDR1 SGHNT and CDR2 YYREEE (reference sequence). The CDR3 coding sequence is TGTGCCAGCAGCTTTTCGGCTTCGGTCCATGGACAGCGGGAGACCCAGTACTTC. Its translation: CASSFSASVHGQRETQYF.

This rearrangement joins TRBV7-9 to TRBJ2-3; D gene unclear. Germline V gene lookup returns CDR1 SEHNR and CDR2 FQNEAQ (reference sequence). Trimming pared 5 bases from V and 0 bases from J, leaving 9 bases between. There are 14 residues in the CDR3. This CDR3 reads CASSQFTSTDTQYF. For the CDR3, the DNA is TGTGCCAGCAGCCAATTTACTAGCACAGATACGCAGTATTTT. The full variable domain, completed using reference TRBV7-9 and TRBJ2-3, is DTGVSQNPRHKITKRGQNVTFRCDPISEHNRLYWYRQTLGQGPEFLTYFQNEAQLEKSRLLSDRFSAERPKGSFSTLEIQRTEQGDSAMYLCASSQFTSTDTQYFGPGTRLTVL.

The chain couples TRBV12-1 to TRBJ2-7; the table assigns TRBD2, which was not confirmed against the DNA. TRBV12-1 is a pseudogene. There are 18 residues in the CDR3. For the CDR3, the DNA is TGTGCCAGCAGCTTAGCCTCCTTACTAGCGGGGGGCTCCTACGAGCAGTACTTC. Translation gives CASSLASLLAGGSYEQYF.

The chain joins TRBV7-9 to TRBJ1-2, with 7 bases that match TRBD1. The CDR3 spans 15 residues. V dropped 3 bases and J dropped 0; count of bases not matched to a gene: 4. In germline, CDR1 is SEHNR, CDR2 FQNEAQ (reference sequence). In DNA, the CDR3 is TGTGCCAGCAGCTTGCGGACAGGACCTAACTATGGCTACACCTTC. Protein sequence: CASSLRTGPNYGYTF. Supplemented by reference TRBV7-9 and TRBJ1-2, the full variable domain reads DTGVSQNPRHKITKRGQNVTFRCDPISEHNRLYWYRQTLGQGPEFLTYFQNEAQLEKSRLLSDRFSAERPKGSFSTLEIQRTEQGDSAMYLCASSLRTGPNYGYTFGSGTRLTVV.